These 13 T cell receptor beta chains were all obtained from the same sample, sequenced in a study of T cell responses to AZD1222 COVID-19 vaccine. Libraries were prepared by immunoSEQ multiplex PCR; TCRdb keeps only in-frame clonotypes and omits some of them. The sample lists approximately 140,000 clones, about 90% occurring once. This specimen was peripheral blood, taken 28 days after the second AZD1222 dose. These receptors all come from an adult who received the AZD1222 COVID-19 vaccine.

The CDR3: CASSSTGWGYEQYF. DNA of the CDR3: TGTGCCAGCAGCTCAACTGGGTGGGGCTACGAGCAGTACTTC. The chain joins TRBV7-6 to TRBJ2-7; the D is unclear. Per germline, CDR1 SGHVS and CDR2 FNYEAQ. V lost 4 bases, J lost 3 bases, and 13 bases lay in between. This CDR3 contains 14 residues.

The V gene is TRBV2, the J gene TRBJ2-1, with 11 bases that match TRBD2. The CDR3 has 16 residues. The ends lost 6 bases at V and 6 bases at J; junction bases unmatched: 10. Germline V gene sequence: CDR1 SNHLY, CDR2 FYNNEI. The CDR3 region is CASSLLGTSGLNEQFF. The CDR3 nucleotides are TGTGCCAGCAGCCTCTTGGGGACTAGCGGACTCAATGAGCAGTTCTTC.

This sequence joins TRBV5-6 and TRBJ1-4; D unclear. Trimming shortened V by 4 bases and J by 4 bases, and 11 bases separated the two germline ends. The CDR3 contains 14 residues. Germline lookup yields CDR1 SGHDT and CDR2 YYEEEE. CDR3: CASSPRPLNEKLFF. The DNA for the CDR3 is TGTGCCAGCAGCCCCCGACCGCTTAATGAAAAACTGTTTTTT.

This sequence joins TRBV3-1 (or the pseudogene TRBV3-2) and TRBJ2-1; TRBD2 agrees at 7 bases. Germline V gene data show CDR1 as LGHDT and CDR2 as YNNKEL (reference sequence). The CDR3 has 15 amino acids. Germline trimming cut 4 bases from V and 5 bases from J; bases unmatched to any gene: 8. The CDR3 sequence is CASSPGRGVNNEQFF. The CDR3 nucleotides are TGTGCCAGCAGCCCCGGTCGGGGGGTCAACAATGAGCAGTTCTTC.

J is TRBJ2-1 and V is TRBV10-3; weak D call: TRBD1 (5 bases). The CDR3 has 13 residues. Germline CDR1 and CDR2: ENHRY and SYGVKD. Trimming removed 3 bases from V and 7 bases from J, with 10 bases in between. The CDR3 spells CAISDWSGNEQFF. The CDR3 bases are TGTGCCATCAGTGACTGGTCAGGGAATGAGCAGTTCTTC.

V is TRBV6-5 and J is TRBJ1-1; the D gene is possibly TRBD1 (6 bases). Trimming left V 10 bases short and J 4 bases short, with 10 bases between. Germline values: CDR1 MNHEY, CDR2 SVGAGI. The CDR3 has 11 amino acids. The CDR3 nucleotides read TGTGCCATCACACAGGGCACTGAAGCTTTCTTT. Residues: CAITQGTEAFF.

Worth noting for this clone: The junction shows a germline mismatch at one end, possibly a read error. V is TRBV2 and J is TRBJ1-2; possibly TRBD1 for D (5 bases). This CDR3 is 14 amino acids long. Germline CDR1 reads SNHLY; CDR2 reads FYNNEI. CDR3 DNA sequence: TGTGCCAGCAGGGAAGGCGGGACCAACTATGGCTACACCTTC. The encoded protein is CASREGGTNYGYTF.

This clone was detected only once. The chain has TRBV6-5 and TRBJ1-2; D perhaps matches TRBD1 (5 bases). Deletions cut 8 bases from V and 4 bases from J, with 14 bases between. Germline V gene lookup returns CDR1 MNHEY and CDR2 SVGAGI. The CDR3 extends over 13 amino acids. The CDR3 DNA is TGTGCCAGCGTGAAGCCCGGGGCCTATGGCTACACCTTC. Translation: CASVKPGAYGYTF.

Only one count was recorded for this clone. The chain uses TRBV7-9 and TRBJ1-3, with D hard to call. The germline CDR1 and CDR2 sequences are SEHNR and FQNEAQ (reference sequence). V was shortened by 3 bases and J by 2 bases, with 11 bases between the two germline ends. The CDR3 is 15 residues long. For the CDR3, the DNA is TGTGCCAGCAGCTTCCCCACGGTAGCTGGAAACACCATATATTTT. Translating it yields CASSFPTVAGNTIYF.

V is TRBV9 and J is TRBJ1-2; no definite D call. V lost 0 bases, J lost 8 bases, and 17 bases lay in between. CDR1 SGDLS and CDR2 YYNGEE come from the germline V gene. The CDR3 runs 15 residues. The CDR3: CASSVVLEGSRGYTF. DNA of the CDR3: TGTGCCAGCAGCGTAGTTTTAGAGGGATCGCGAGGCTACACCTTC. The entire variable domain, with the rest obtained from reference TRBV9 and TRBJ1-2, is as follows: DSGVTQTPKHLITATGQRVTLRCSPRSGDLSVYWYQQSLDQGLQFLIQYYNGEERAKGNILERFSAQQFPDLHSELNLSSLELGDSALYFCASSVVLEGSRGYTFGSGTRLTVV.

V is TRBV10-3 and J is TRBJ1-4; weak D call: TRBD1 (5 bases). V was trimmed by 2 bases and J by 10 bases, leaving 20 bases between them. The CDR3 sequence is 16 residues long. CDR1 ENHRY and CDR2 SYGVKD come from the germline V gene. The CDR3 DNA reads TGTGCCATCAGTGAGGCGGGCGGGACTTCCGTAGGAAAACTGTTTTTT. Translation: CAISEAGGTSVGKLFF.

The V gene is TRBV19, the J gene TRBJ1-1; 7 nucleotides align to TRBD1. The CDR3 is 14 residues long. Losses at the gene ends were 5 bases for V and 5 bases for J; bases not matched to a gene: 8. Germline CDR1 and CDR2: LNHDA and SQIVND (reference sequence). The CDR3 is CASSSPTGRTEAFF. DNA for the CDR3: TGTGCCAGTAGTTCGCCGACAGGGAGGACTGAAGCTTTCTTT.

The V call is TRBV7-2, the J call TRBJ2-7; D may be TRBD2 (6 bases). The CDR3 sequence is 16 residues long. The germline V and J ends were trimmed by 1 base and 4 bases, with 17 bases remaining between them. CDR1 and CDR2 (germline): SGHTA, FQGNSA. As DNA, the CDR3 is TGTGCCAGCAGCTTAGACCCGGGCGGGGACCTGTACGAGCAGTACTTC. Translated: CASSLDPGGDLYEQYF.